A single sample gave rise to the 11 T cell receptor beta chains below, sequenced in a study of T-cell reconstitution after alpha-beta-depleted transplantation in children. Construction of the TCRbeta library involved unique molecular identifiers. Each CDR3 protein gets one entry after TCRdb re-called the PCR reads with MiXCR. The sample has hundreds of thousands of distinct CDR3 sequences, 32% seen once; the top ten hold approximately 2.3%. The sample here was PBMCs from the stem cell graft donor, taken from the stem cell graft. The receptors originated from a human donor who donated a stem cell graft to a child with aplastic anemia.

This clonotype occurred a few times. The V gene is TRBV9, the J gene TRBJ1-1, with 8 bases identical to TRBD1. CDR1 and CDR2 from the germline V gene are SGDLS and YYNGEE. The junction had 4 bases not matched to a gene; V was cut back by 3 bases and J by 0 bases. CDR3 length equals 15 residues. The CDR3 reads CASSGRQGMNTEAFF. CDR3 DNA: TGTGCCAGCAGCGGACGACAGGGGATGAACACTGAAGCTTTCTTT.

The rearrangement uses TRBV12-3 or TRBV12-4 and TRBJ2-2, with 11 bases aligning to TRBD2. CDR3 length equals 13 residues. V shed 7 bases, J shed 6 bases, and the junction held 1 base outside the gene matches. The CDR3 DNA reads TGTGCCAGCATTAGCGGGAGGGCCGGGGAGCTGTTTTTT. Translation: CASISGRAGELFF.

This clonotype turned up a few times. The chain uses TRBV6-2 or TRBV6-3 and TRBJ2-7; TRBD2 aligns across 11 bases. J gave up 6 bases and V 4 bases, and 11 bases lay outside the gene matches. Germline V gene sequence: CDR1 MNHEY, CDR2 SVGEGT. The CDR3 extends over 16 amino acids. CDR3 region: CASSSYSSGRALEQYV. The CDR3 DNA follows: TGTGCCAGCAGTTCTTATAGTAGCGGGAGGGCCCTCGAGCAGTACGTC.

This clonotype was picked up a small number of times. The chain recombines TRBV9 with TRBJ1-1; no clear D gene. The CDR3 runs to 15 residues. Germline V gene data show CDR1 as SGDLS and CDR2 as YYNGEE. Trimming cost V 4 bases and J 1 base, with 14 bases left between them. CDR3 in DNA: TGTGCCAGCAGCCCTCTACACATACAGAACACTGAAGCTTTCTTT. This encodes CASSPLHIQNTEAFF.

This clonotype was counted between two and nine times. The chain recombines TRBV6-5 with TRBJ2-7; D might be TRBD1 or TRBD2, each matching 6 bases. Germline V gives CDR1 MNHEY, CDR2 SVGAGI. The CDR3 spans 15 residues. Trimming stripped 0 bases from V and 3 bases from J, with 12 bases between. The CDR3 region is CASSYSSEGGYEQYF. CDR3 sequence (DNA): TGTGCCAGCAGTTACTCGTCGGAGGGGGGCTACGAGCAGTACTTC.

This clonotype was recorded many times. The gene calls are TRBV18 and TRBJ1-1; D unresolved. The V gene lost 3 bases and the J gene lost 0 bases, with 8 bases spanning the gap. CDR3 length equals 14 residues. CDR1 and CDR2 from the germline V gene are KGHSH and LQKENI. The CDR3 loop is CASSPGLMNTEAFF. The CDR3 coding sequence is TGTGCCAGCTCACCGGGTCTGATGAACACTGAAGCTTTCTTT. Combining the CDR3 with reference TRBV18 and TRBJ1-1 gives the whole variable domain NAGVMQNPRHLVRRRGQEARLRCSPMKGHSHVYWYRQLPEEGLKFMVYLQKENIIDESGMPKERFSAEFPKEGPSILRIQQVVRGDSAAYFCASSPGLMNTEAFFGQGTRLTVV.

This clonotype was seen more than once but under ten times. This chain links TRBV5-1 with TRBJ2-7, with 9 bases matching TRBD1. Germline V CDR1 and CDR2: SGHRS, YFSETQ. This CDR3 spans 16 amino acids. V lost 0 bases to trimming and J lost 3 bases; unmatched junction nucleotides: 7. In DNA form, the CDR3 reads TGCGCCAGCAGCTTGGACCCGGACAGGGGACTCTACGAGCAGTACGTC. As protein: CASSLDPDRGLYEQYV.

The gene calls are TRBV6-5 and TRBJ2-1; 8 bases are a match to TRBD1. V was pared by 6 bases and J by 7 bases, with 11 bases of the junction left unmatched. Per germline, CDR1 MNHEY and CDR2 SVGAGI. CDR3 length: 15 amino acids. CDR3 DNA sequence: TGTGCCAGCAGCCCGTGGCAGGGGGCAAGAAATGAGCAGTTCTTC. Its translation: CASSPWQGARNEQFF.

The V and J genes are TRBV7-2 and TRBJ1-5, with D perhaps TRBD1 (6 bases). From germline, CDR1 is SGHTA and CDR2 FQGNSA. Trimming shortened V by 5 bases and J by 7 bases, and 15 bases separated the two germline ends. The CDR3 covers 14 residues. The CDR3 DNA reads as TGTGCCAGCAGCCTAAACAGGGTAGGACAGCCCCAGCATTTT. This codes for CASSLNRVGQPQHF. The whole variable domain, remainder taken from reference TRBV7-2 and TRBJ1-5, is GAGVSQSPSNKVTEKGKDVELRCDPISGHTALYWYRQSLGQGLEFLIYFQGNSAPDKSGLPSDRFSAERTGGSVSTLTIQRTQQEDSAVYLCASSLNRVGQPQHFGDGTRLSIL.

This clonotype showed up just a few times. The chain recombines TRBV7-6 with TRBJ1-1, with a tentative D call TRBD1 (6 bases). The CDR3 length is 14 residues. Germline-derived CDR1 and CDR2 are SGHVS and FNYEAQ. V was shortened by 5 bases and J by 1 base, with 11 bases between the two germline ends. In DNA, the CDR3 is TGTGCCAGCAGCGACTCACAGGGGAACACTGAAGCTTTCTTT. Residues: CASSDSQGNTEAFF.

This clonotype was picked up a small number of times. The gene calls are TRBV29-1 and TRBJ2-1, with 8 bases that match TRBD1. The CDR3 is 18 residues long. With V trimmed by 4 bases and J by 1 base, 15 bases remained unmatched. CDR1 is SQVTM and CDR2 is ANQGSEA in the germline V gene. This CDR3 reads CSVVGLLGQERSYNEQFF. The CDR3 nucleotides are TGCAGCGTTGTAGGTTTGTTGGGACAGGAAAGGTCCTACAATGAGCAGTTCTTC.